The 18 T cell receptor beta chains in this list originate from one sample, sequenced in a study of cytomegalovirus exposure and HLA in healthy donors. Use of 60 Vbeta and 13 Jbeta primers characterized the PCR. Sequencing was performed with immunoSEQ multiplex PCR; in TCRdb, only in-frame clones are kept and a portion is missing. Among about 140,000 clones listed, 70% to 80% were seen once. Specimen: PBMCs. Receptors originate from a woman aged 50 to 60 in good health and CMV-seropositive.

Turning to this clone: Other nucleotide sequences in the sample specify the same CDR3. The chain carries TRBV28 and TRBJ1-2; 10 nucleotides agree with TRBD1. Germline V gene sequence: CDR1 MDHEN, CDR2 SYDVKM. The length of the CDR3 is 13 residues. V trimming: 3 bases; J trimming: 5 bases; junction bases outside the gene matches: 0. In nucleotides, the CDR3 is TGTGCCAGCAGTTTGGGACAGGGGTATGGCTACACCTTC. Amino acids: CASSLGQGYGYTF.

The chain links TRBV27 to TRBJ2-7; tentatively, D is TRBD1 (6 bases). The CDR3 spans 16 residues. V was pared by 2 bases and J by 6 bases, with 20 bases between. CDR1 and CDR2 from the germline V gene are MNHEY and SMNVEV (reference sequence). Here the CDR3 reads CASSLMYLAGAIEQYF. In nucleotides, the CDR3 is TGTGCCAGCAGTTTAATGTACCTGGCAGGGGCAATCGAGCAGTACTTC.

Here the CDR3 reads CATRRETQYF. Written as DNA, the CDR3 is TGTGCCACCAGGCGGGAGACCCAGTACTTC. The rearrangement uses TRBV9 and TRBJ2-5; unclear D gene. The CDR3 contains 10 residues. Germline V gene lookup returns CDR1 SGDLS and CDR2 YYNGEE. The ends were cut back, 9 bases at V and 5 bases at J, with 8 bases in the middle.

This chain uses TRBV7-2 with TRBJ2-1; D is possibly TRBD2 (6 bases). Germline CDR1 SGHTA, CDR2 FQGNSA. This CDR3 is 18 amino acids long. V was cut by 1 base and J by 1 base, with 17 bases left in between. The CDR3 bases are TGTGCCAGCAGCTTAGGGGAGCGGGTGAACCCTTCCTACAATGAGCAGTTCTTC. This codes for CASSLGERVNPSYNEQFF.

This clone was counted only a few times. The CDR3 protein is CAISEPTIEQGGSYEQYF. The CDR3 nucleotides read TGTGCCATCAGTGAGCCGACCATAGAACAGGGGGGTTCCTACGAGCAGTACTTC. The chain has TRBV10-3 and TRBJ2-7; 8 nucleotides match TRBD1. The germline V gene has CDR1 ENHRY and CDR2 SYGVKD. V trimming: 2 bases; J trimming: 1 base; junction bases outside the gene matches: 13. The CDR3 covers 18 residues.

The chain joins TRBV7-9 to TRBJ2-1; TRBD2 matches 10 bases. The V gene end was trimmed by 4 bases and the J gene end by 4 bases; junction bases not matched to a gene: 10. The CDR3 totals 17 residues. Per the germline V gene, CDR1 is SEHNR and CDR2 is FQNEAQ (reference sequence). This CDR3 is CASSSSSAGGRYNEQFF. The CDR3 region has the DNA TGTGCCAGCAGCTCGTCATCAGCGGGGGGGCGATACAATGAGCAGTTCTTC.

This clone was seen just once. The chain uses TRBV7-2 and TRBJ2-7; 12 nucleotides line up with TRBD2. V lost 6 bases and J lost 3; bases outside the gene matches: 3. The CDR3 has 14 residues. The germline V gene has CDR1 SGHTA and CDR2 FQGNSA. This CDR3 is CASRLLAGGYEQYF. CDR3 in DNA: TGTGCCAGCAGGCTACTAGCGGGGGGCTACGAGCAGTACTTC.

J is TRBJ2-3 and V is TRBV28, with a tentative D call TRBD2 (5 bases). Deletions cut 5 bases from V and 0 bases from J, with 12 bases between. The CDR3 is 15 residues long. Germline V lookup: CDR1 MDHEN, CDR2 SYDVKM. The CDR3 coding sequence is TGTGCCAGCAGTCCTGGACGGACTAGCACAGATACGCAGTATTTT. Protein: CASSPGRTSTDTQYF.

The chain uses TRBV19 and TRBJ2-1, with D unclear. The CDR3 is 12 residues long. V lost 3 bases, J lost 7 bases, and 7 bases lay in between. Germline values: CDR1 LNHDA, CDR2 SQIVND (reference sequence). CDR3 residues: CASSMSFNEQFF. The CDR3 bases are TGTGCCAGTAGTATGTCCTTTAATGAGCAGTTCTTC. Filled out from reference TRBV19 and TRBJ2-1, the complete variable domain reads DGGITQSPKYLFRKEGQNVTLSCEQNLNHDAMYWYRQDPGQGLRLIYYSQIVNDFQKGDIAEGYSVSREKKESFPLTVTSAQKNPTAFYLCASSMSFNEQFFGPGTRLTVL.

This chain joins TRBV28 and TRBJ2-5; maybe TRBD2 (6 bases). This CDR3 spans 15 amino acids. CDR1 is MDHEN, CDR2 SYDVKM, per germline. With 5 bases removed from V and 2 bases from J, the gap between germline ends came to 15 bases. The CDR3 loop reads CASSSGWGEQETQYF. The CDR3 nucleotides are TGTGCCAGCAGTAGCGGATGGGGGGAACAAGAGACCCAGTACTTC.

The chain combines TRBV5-6 with TRBJ1-2; unclear D gene. This CDR3 contains 10 residues. V dropped 4 bases and J dropped 8 bases, with 6 bases sitting between them. Germline loops: CDR1 SGHDT, CDR2 YYEEEE. CDR3 sequence (DNA): TGTGCCAGCAGCGGAGACGGCTACACCTTC. As protein: CASSGDGYTF.

The CDR3: CASSHLRQPTNEKLFF. The CDR3 DNA sequence: TGCGCCAGCAGCCACCTCCGACAGCCAACTAATGAAAAACTGTTTTTT. V usage is TRBV4-1 and J usage is TRBJ1-4; tentative D call: TRBD1 (5 bases). V lost 3 bases and J 0 bases, leaving 11 bases between the germline ends. The V gene's germline CDR1 is MGHRA and CDR2 YSYEKL. The CDR3 is 16 residues long.

The V gene is TRBV11-2, the J gene TRBJ1-5, with D hard to call. Germline V gene data show CDR1 as SGHAT and CDR2 as FQNNGV. There are 13 residues in the CDR3. V gave up 5 bases and J gave up 3 bases, with 8 bases separating them. In nucleotides, the CDR3 is TGTGCCAGCAGCGCGCAGGTCAATCAGCCCCAGCATTTT. Residues: CASSAQVNQPQHF.

This chain links TRBV7-9 with TRBJ1-3; TRBD1 agrees at 8 bases. The J segment lost 3 bases and the V segment lost 6 bases, leaving 10 bases of the junction unmatched. The CDR3 consists of 16 residues. Germline assignment: CDR1 SEHNR and CDR2 FQNEAQ (reference sequence). The CDR3 protein is CASRKPTGEFGNTIYF. CDR3 sequence (DNA): TGTGCCAGCAGAAAACCGACAGGGGAATTTGGAAACACCATATATTTT.

The chain carries TRBV27 and TRBJ1-2, with TRBD1 identical over 8 bases. The CDR3 has 14 residues. Germline V gene data show CDR1 as MNHEY and CDR2 as SMNVEV (reference sequence). V shed 6 bases, J shed 5 bases, and the junction held 8 bases outside the gene matches. This CDR3 is CASRLSGGAYGYTF. The CDR3 nucleotides read TGTGCCAGCAGACTTTCAGGGGGCGCGTATGGCTACACCTTC.

The J gene is TRBJ2-7, the V gene TRBV28, with 11 bases aligning to TRBD2. Per the germline V gene, CDR1 is MDHEN and CDR2 is SYDVKM. There are 16 residues in the CDR3. J gave up 1 base and V 6 bases, and 8 bases lay outside the gene matches. Here the CDR3 reads CASRRLAGGLSYEQYF. CDR3 in DNA: TGTGCCAGCAGGAGGCTAGCGGGGGGACTTTCCTACGAGCAGTACTTC.

CDR3 sequence: CASSPRTRTGSYNEQFF. In nucleotides, the CDR3 is TGTGCCAGCAGCCCGAGAACGAGGACGGGATCCTACAATGAGCAGTTCTTC. The rearrangement links TRBV9 to TRBJ2-1, with D possibly being TRBD2 (5 bases). Germline CDR1 and CDR2: SGDLS and YYNGEE. The CDR3 length is 17 residues. V lost 4 bases and J 1 base, leaving 18 bases between the germline ends.

This clone was picked up one time. The CDR3 spells CAISGQGVGGYTF. The CDR3 region has the DNA TGTGCCATCAGCGGACAGGGTGTTGGTGGCTACACCTTC. The chain combines TRBV10-3 with TRBJ1-2, with 8 bases identical to TRBD1. Germline V gene lookup returns CDR1 ENHRY and CDR2 SYGVKD. Trimming took 6 bases from V and 7 from J; bases not matched to a gene: 7. The CDR3 is 13 residues long.